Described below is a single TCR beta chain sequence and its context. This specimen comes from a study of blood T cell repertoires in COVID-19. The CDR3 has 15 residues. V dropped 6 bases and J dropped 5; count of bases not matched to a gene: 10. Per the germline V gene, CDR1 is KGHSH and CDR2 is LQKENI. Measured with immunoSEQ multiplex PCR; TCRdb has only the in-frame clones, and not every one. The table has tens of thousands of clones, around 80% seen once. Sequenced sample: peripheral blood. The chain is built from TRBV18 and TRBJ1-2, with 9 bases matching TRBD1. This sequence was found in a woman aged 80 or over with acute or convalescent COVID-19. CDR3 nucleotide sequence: TGTGCCAGCTCTCTTACGACAGGGGGGCCTTATGGCTACACCTTC. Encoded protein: CASSLTTGGPYGYTF.